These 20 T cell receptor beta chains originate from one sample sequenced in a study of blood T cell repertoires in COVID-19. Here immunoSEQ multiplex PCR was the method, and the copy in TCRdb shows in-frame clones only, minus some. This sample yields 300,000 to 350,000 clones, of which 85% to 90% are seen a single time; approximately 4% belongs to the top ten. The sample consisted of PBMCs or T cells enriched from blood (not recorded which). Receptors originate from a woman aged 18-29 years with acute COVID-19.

This chain's CDR3 is CASSSSPRGHSYNEQFF. CDR3 coding DNA: TGTGCCAGTAGTTCCTCACCCCGTGGACACTCCTACAATGAGCAGTTCTTC. The chain combines TRBV19 with TRBJ2-1; D possibly corresponds to TRBD1 (5 bases). The CDR3 loop spans 17 amino acids. The germline V gene has CDR1 LNHDA and CDR2 SQIVND (reference sequence). The V and J ends lost 5 bases and 0 bases respectively, with 17 bases between them. Based on the CDR3 plus reference TRBV19 and TRBJ2-1, the full variable domain is DGGITQSPKYLFRKEGQNVTLSCEQNLNHDAMYWYRQDPGQGLRLIYYSQIVNDFQKGDIAEGYSVSREKKESFPLTVTSAQKNPTAFYLCASSSSPRGHSYNEQFFGPGTRLTVL.

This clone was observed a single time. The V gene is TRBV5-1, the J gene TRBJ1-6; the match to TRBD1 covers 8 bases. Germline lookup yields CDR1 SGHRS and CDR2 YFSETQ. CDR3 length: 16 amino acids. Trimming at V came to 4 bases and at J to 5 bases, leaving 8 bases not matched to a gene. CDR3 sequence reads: CASSPGQGPHNSPLHF. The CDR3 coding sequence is TGCGCCAGCAGCCCAGGACAGGGACCGCATAATTCACCCCTCCACTTT.

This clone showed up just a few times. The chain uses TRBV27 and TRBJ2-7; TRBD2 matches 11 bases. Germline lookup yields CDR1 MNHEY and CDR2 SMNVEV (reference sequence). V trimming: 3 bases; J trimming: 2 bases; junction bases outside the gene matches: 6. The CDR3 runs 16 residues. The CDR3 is CASSFLTSGRAYEQYF. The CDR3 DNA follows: TGTGCCAGCAGTTTCCTTACTAGCGGGAGAGCCTACGAGCAGTACTTC.

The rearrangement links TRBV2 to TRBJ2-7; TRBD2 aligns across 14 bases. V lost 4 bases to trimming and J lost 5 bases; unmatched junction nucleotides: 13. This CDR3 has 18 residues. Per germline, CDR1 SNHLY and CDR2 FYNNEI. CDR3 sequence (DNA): TGTGCCAGCAGTGCCACACGGAGACTAGCGGGAGGGGTCCACGAGCAGTACTTC. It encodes CASSATRRLAGGVHEQYF.

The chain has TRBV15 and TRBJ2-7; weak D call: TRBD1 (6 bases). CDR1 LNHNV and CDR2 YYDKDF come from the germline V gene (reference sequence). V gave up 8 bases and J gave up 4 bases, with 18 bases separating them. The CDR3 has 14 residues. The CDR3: CATERTALGYEQYF. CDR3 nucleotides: TGTGCCACCGAGAGGACAGCGTTAGGGTACGAGCAGTACTTC.

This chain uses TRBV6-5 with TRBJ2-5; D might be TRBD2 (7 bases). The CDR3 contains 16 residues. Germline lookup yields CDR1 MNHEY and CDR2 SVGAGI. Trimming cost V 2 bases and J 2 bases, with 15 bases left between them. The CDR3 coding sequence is TGTGCCAGCAGTTACACTAGGGGAGGGGGTCAAGAGACCCAGTACTTC. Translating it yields CASSYTRGGGQETQYF.

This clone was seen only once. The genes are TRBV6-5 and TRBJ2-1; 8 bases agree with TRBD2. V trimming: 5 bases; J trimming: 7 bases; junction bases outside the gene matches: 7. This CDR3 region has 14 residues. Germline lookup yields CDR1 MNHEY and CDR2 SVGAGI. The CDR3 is CASSRSGKANEQFF. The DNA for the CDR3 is TGTGCCAGCAGTCGTAGCGGGAAGGCAAATGAGCAGTTCTTC.

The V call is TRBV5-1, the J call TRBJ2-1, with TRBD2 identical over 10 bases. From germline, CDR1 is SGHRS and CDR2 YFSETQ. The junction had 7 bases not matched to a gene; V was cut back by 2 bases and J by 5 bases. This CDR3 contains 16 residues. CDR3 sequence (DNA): TGCGCCAGCAGCTTACCTCGGACTAGCGGTAACAATGAGCAGTTCTTC. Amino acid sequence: CASSLPRTSGNNEQFF.

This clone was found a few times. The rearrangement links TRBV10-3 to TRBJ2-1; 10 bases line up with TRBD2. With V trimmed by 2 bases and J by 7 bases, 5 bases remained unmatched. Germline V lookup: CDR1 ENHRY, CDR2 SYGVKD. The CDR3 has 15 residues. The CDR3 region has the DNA TGTGCCATCAGTGAGACTAGCGGGGTCTGGAATGAGCAGTTCTTC. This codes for CAISETSGVWNEQFF.

CDR3 sequence (DNA): TGTGCCACCAGTAAGACAGGGATTAACAATGAGCAGTTCTTC. Translated: CATSKTGINNEQFF. This chain connects TRBV24-1 to TRBJ2-1, with 7 bases fitting TRBD1. Trimming took 6 bases from V and 5 from J; bases not matched to a gene: 6. The CDR3 consists of 14 residues. The germline V gene has CDR1 KGHDR and CDR2 SFDVKD.

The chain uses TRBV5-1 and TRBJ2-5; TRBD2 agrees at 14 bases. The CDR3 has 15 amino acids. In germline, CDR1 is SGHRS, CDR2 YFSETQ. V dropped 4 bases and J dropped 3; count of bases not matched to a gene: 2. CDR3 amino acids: CASSPGLAGEETQYF. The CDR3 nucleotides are TGCGCCAGCAGCCCGGGACTAGCGGGAGAAGAGACCCAGTACTTC.

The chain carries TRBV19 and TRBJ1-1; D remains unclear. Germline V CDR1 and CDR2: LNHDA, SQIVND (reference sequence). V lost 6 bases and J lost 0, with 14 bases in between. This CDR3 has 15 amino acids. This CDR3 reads CASSNRVIMNTEAFF. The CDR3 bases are TGTGCCAGTAGCAATCGGGTTATTATGAACACTGAAGCTTTCTTT.

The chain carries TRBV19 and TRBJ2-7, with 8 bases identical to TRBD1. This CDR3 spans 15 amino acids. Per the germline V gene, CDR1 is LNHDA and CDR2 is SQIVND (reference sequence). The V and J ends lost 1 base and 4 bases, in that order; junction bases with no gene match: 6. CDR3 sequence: CASSIVTGDMYEQYF. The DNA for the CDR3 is TGTGCCAGTAGTATAGTGACAGGGGATATGTACGAGCAGTACTTC.

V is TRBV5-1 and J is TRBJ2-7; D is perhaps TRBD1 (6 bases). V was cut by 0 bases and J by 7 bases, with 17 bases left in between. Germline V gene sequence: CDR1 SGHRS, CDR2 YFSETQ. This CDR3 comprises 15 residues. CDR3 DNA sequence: TGCGCCAGCAGCTTGGGTCAGGGGTTAGGGGATGAGCAGTACTTC. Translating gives CASSLGQGLGDEQYF.

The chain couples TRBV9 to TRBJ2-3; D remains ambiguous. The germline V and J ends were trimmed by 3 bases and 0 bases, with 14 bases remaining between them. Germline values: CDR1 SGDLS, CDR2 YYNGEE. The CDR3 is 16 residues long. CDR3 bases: TGTGCCAGCAGCGACGACTCGACCACTAGCACAGATACGCAGTATTTT. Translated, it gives CASSDDSTTSTDTQYF.

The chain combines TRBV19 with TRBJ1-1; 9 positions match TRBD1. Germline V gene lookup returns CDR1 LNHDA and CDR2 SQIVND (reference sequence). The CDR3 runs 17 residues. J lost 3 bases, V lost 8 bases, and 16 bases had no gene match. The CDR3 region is CASALPLDRGLHTEAFF. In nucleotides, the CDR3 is TGTGCCAGTGCCTTGCCCTTGGACAGGGGACTGCACACTGAAGCTTTCTTT. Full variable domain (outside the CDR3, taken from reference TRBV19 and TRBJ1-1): DGGITQSPKYLFRKEGQNVTLSCEQNLNHDAMYWYRQDPGQGLRLIYYSQIVNDFQKGDIAEGYSVSREKKESFPLTVTSAQKNPTAFYLCASALPLDRGLHTEAFFGQGTRLTVV.

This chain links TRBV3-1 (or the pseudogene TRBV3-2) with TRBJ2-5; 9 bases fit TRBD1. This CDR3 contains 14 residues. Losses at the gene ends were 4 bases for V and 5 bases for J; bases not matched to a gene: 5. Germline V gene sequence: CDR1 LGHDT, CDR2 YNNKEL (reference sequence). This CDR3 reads CASSPTGGEETQYF. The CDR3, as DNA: TGTGCCAGCAGCCCTACAGGGGGCGAGGAGACCCAGTACTTC.

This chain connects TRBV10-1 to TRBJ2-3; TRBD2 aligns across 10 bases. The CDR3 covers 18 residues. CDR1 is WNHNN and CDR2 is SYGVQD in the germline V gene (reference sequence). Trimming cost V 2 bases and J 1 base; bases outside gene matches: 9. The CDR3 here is CASSEANTGTSGTDTQYF. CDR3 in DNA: TGCGCCAGCAGTGAGGCCAATACCGGGACTAGCGGCACAGATACGCAGTATTTT.

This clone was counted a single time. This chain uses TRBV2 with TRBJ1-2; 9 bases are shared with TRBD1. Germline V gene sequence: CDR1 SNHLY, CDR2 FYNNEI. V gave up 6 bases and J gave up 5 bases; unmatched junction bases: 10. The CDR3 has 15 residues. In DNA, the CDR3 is TGTGCCAGCAGAGCCGGGACAGGGTCTTTTTATGGCTACACCTTC. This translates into CASRAGTGSFYGYTF.

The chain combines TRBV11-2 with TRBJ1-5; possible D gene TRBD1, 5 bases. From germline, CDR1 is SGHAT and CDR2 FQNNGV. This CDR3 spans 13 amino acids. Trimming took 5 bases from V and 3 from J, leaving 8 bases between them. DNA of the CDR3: TGTGCCAGCAGCCCGACAGACAATCAGCCCCAGCATTTT. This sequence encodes CASSPTDNQPQHF.